These 11 T cell receptor beta chains were all obtained from the same sample, sequenced in a study of T cell responses to AZD1222 COVID-19 vaccine. The data were produced by immunoSEQ multiplex PCR, yet TCRdb's version contains in-frame clones alone and is incomplete. The repertoire holds over 110,000 clones, with 92% as singletons. The source material was peripheral blood, sampled 28 days after the second AZD1222 dose. The receptors were gathered from an adult who received the AZD1222 COVID-19 vaccine.

V and J are TRBV9 and TRBJ2-1, with a tentative D call TRBD2 (5 bases). The CDR3 covers 16 residues. The germline gives CDR1 SGDLS, CDR2 YYNGEE. V lost 3 bases, J lost 2 bases, and 15 bases lay in between. DNA for the CDR3: TGTGCCAGCAGCGCGAGGGAGAGGTCGGCCTACAATGAGCAGTTCTTC. Translating it yields CASSARERSAYNEQFF.

The chain is built from TRBV28 and TRBJ2-7, with 7 bases identical to TRBD2. Germline V lookup: CDR1 MDHEN, CDR2 SYDVKM. V was pared by 5 bases and J by 0 bases, with 10 bases of the junction left unmatched. CDR3 size: 16 residues. The CDR3 sequence: CASSIGGGGYSYEQYV. As DNA, the CDR3 is TGTGCCAGCAGTATCGGAGGCGGGGGATACTCCTACGAGCAGTACGTC.

This rearrangement joins TRBV7-9 to TRBJ2-1; 14 positions match TRBD2. J gave up 10 bases and V 7 bases, and 12 bases lay outside the gene matches. This CDR3 is built from 16 residues. Germline V gives CDR1 SEHNR, CDR2 FQNEAQ (reference sequence). The CDR3 sequence: CASTPGLAGVNWEQFF. The CDR3 bases are TGTGCCAGCACCCCGGGACTAGCGGGAGTAAATTGGGAGCAGTTCTTC. Based on the CDR3 plus reference TRBV7-9 and TRBJ2-1, the full variable domain is DTGVSQNPRHKITKRGQNVTFRCDPISEHNRLYWYRQTLGQGPEFLTYFQNEAQLEKSRLLSDRFSAERPKGSFSTLEIQRTEQGDSAMYLCASTPGLAGVNWEQFFGPGTRLTVL.

This clone came up once. The chain is built from TRBV7-2 and TRBJ2-2, with D perhaps matching TRBD1 (6 bases). The CDR3 spans 15 residues. Per germline, CDR1 SGHTA and CDR2 FQGNSA. The V end was cut by 2 bases, the J end by 1 base, with 8 bases between. CDR3 loop: CASSLPQGNTGELFF. The CDR3 bases are TGTGCCAGCAGCTTACCACAGGGGAACACCGGGGAGCTGTTTTTT.

The rearrangement joins TRBV28 to TRBJ1-1, with D possibly TRBD1 on 6 matching bases. CDR3 length: 11 amino acids. Per germline, CDR1 MDHEN and CDR2 SYDVKM. Between the trimmed V and J ends, which lost 5 bases and 10 bases, there was a span of 11 bases. CDR3 DNA sequence: TGTGCCAGCAGTCTCAACAGGGCAGCTTTCTTT. Protein: CASSLNRAAFF.

The V call is TRBV27, the J call TRBJ1-1; D possibly corresponds to TRBD1 (5 bases). This CDR3 region has 13 residues. Trimming took 6 bases from V and 0 from J, leaving 8 bases between them. Germline CDR1 reads MNHEY; CDR2 reads SMNVEV (reference sequence). The CDR3 reads CASRLGVNTEAFF. The CDR3 DNA is TGTGCCAGCAGGTTGGGGGTGAACACTGAAGCTTTCTTT.

The chain carries TRBV30 and TRBJ1-1, with D uncertain. Germline V gene lookup returns CDR1 GTSNPN and CDR2 SVGIG (reference sequence). This CDR3 has 14 amino acids. Trimming left V 0 bases short and J 4 bases short, with 12 bases between. The CDR3 bases are TGTGCCTGGAGTGTAGGTCAGGCCGGCACTGAAGCTTTCTTT. This gives the protein CAWSVGQAGTEAFF.

The chain is built from TRBV9 and TRBJ2-2; D not resolved. The V end was cut by 0 bases, the J end by 4 bases, with 13 bases between. The CDR3 consists of 16 residues. CDR1 is SGDLS and CDR2 is YYNGEE in the germline V gene. In nucleotides, the CDR3 is TGTGCCAGCAGCGTAGGCGTGGTGGACGGCACCGGGGAGCTGTTTTTT. As protein: CASSVGVVDGTGELFF.

The V call is TRBV21-1, the J call TRBJ2-7. TRBV21-1 is a known pseudogene. There are 15 residues in the CDR3. CDR3 region: CASSKEGRTTTKQYF. As DNA, the CDR3 is TGTGCCAGCAGCAAAGAGGGCAGAACTACTACGAAGCAGTACTTC.

The rearrangement links TRBV10-3 to TRBJ1-1; 9 bases line up with TRBD1. The CDR3 is 15 residues long. V lost 4 bases and J lost 0; bases outside the gene matches: 3. The V gene's germline CDR1 is ENHRY and CDR2 SYGVKD. As DNA, the CDR3 is TGTGCCATCAGTGGGGGGACAGGGATGAACACTGAAGCTTTCTTT. Translated: CAISGGTGMNTEAFF.

The genes are TRBV7-2 and TRBJ1-2; 8 bases match TRBD1. The CDR3 consists of 18 residues. Trimming at V came to 4 bases and at J to 0 bases, leaving 13 bases not matched to a gene. From germline, CDR1 is SGHTA and CDR2 FQGNSA. The DNA of the CDR3 is TGTGCCAGCAGCTCAAGAATGGTGGCAGGGGGCGCTAACTATGGCTACACCTTC. This gives the protein CASSSRMVAGGANYGYTF. Full variable domain (rest looked up from reference TRBV7-2 and TRBJ1-2): GAGVSQSPSNKVTEKGKDVELRCDPISGHTALYWYRQSLGQGLEFLIYFQGNSAPDKSGLPSDRFSAERTGGSVSTLTIQRTQQEDSAVYLCASSSRMVAGGANYGYTFGSGTRLTVV.